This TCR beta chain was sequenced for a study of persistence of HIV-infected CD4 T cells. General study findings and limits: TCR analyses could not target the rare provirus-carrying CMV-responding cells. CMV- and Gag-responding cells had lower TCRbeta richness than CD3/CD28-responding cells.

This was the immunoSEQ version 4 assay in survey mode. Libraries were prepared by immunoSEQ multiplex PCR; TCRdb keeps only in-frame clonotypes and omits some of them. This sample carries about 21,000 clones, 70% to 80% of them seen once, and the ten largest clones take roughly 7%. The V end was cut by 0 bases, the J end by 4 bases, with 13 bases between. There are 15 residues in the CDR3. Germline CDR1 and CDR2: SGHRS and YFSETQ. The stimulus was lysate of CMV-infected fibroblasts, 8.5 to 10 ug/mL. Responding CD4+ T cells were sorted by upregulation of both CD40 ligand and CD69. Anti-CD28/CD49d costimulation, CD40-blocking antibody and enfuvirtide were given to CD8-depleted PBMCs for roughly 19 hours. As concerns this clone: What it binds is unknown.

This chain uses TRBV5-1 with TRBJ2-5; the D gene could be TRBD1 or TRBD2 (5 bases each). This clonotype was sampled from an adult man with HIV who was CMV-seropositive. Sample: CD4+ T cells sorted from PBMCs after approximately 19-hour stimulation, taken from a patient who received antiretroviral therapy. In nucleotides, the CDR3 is TGCGCCAGCAGCTTGGTGCAGGGACCCGCAGAGACCCAGTACTTC. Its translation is CASSLVQGPAETQYF.